The entry below describes one T cell receptor (beta chain). Its target is unknown. MiXCR, applied by TCRdb to the 5' RACE reads, yields one record per CDR3 protein. The data contain 700,000 to 850,000 distinct CDR3 sequences, roughly 10% of them singletons. The data belong to a study of CD8 T cells in ankylosing spondylitis. Overall study findings and caveats: For ankylosing spondylitis blood, a TCR beta motif of under 10 highly homologous variants appeared characteristic. Previously reported in reactive arthritis synovial fluid and blood were some of the motif variants.

Unmatched junction bases numbered 12, after V lost 9 bases and J lost 7 bases. The CDR3 loop spans 14 amino acids. V gene TRBV12-3 or TRBV12-4 combines with J gene TRBJ1-1; 9 positions match TRBD1. Sequenced: blood, either unsorted or a sorted T cell fraction (not recorded which). This sequence originates from a male donor with ankylosing spondylitis. The CDR3 here is CASTAYRGRDEAFF. CDR3 sequence (DNA): TGTGCCAGTACAGCTTACAGGGGGCGGGATGAAGCTTTCTTT.